This T cell receptor beta chain was obtained from a study of cytomegalovirus exposure and HLA in healthy donors. This clone was observed a few times. This PCR relied on a set of 60 Vbeta primers and 13 Jbeta primers. The assay was immunoSEQ multiplex PCR, and TCRdb's table has in-frame clones only and misses some. The sample has 170,000 or so clones, over 70% seen once. The origin of this receptor is a male donor in good health and CMV-seronegative. The specimen was PBMCs.

The CDR3 sequence is CASSISDRGAGNTIYF. In DNA, the CDR3 is TGTGCCAGCAGTATATCAGACAGGGGTGCTGGAAACACCATATATTTT. J is TRBJ1-3 and V is TRBV6-6, with 8 bases identical to TRBD1. Germline V lookup: CDR1 MNHNY, CDR2 SVGAGI (reference sequence). With V trimmed by 5 bases and J by 2 bases, 8 bases remained unmatched. The CDR3 has 16 amino acids.